The 25 T cell receptor beta chains below were found in one sample sequenced in a study of cytomegalovirus exposure and HLA in healthy donors. Researchers ran the PCR with 60 Vbeta and 13 Jbeta primers. The data were produced by immunoSEQ multiplex PCR, yet TCRdb's version contains in-frame clones alone and is incomplete. Here the sample spans fewer than 200,000 clones, roughly 84% being singletons. Sequencing was performed on PBMCs. The receptors come from a man aged 25-40 years in good health and CMV-seronegative.

The CDR3 DNA sequence: TGTGCCAGCAGCCCAAGGGGGGGAAATGAAGAGACCCAGTACTTC. Its translation is CASSPRGGNEETQYF. V gene TRBV7-3 combines with J gene TRBJ2-5; possible D gene TRBD2, 7 bases. Germline V gene sequence: CDR1 SGHTA, CDR2 FQGTGA. This CDR3 comprises 15 residues. V lost 5 bases and J 3 bases, leaving 16 bases between the germline ends.

This rearrangement joins TRBV28 to TRBJ1-5; D possibly corresponds to TRBD1 (6 bases). V dropped 5 bases and J dropped 5 bases, with 22 bases sitting between them. The CDR3 spans 17 residues. Germline values: CDR1 MDHEN, CDR2 SYDVKM. The CDR3 loop is CASSKIPDRRVDQPQHF. The DNA of the CDR3 is TGTGCCAGCAGTAAAATCCCTGACAGGCGGGTGGATCAGCCCCAGCATTTT.

The chain combines TRBV28 with TRBJ1-5, with D maybe TRBD1 (5 bases). The length of the CDR3 is 15 residues. Germline loops: CDR1 MDHEN, CDR2 SYDVKM. V lost 4 bases and J 1 base, leaving 11 bases between the germline ends. CDR3: CASSYSGGSNQPQHF. The CDR3 DNA sequence: TGTGCCAGCAGTTATAGCGGGGGGAGCAATCAGCCCCAGCATTTT.

The chain recombines TRBV2 with TRBJ2-7; TRBD1 might be the D (5 bases). The CDR3 loop spans 13 amino acids. With 5 bases removed from V and 7 bases from J, the gap between germline ends came to 15 bases. Germline V gene sequence: CDR1 SNHLY, CDR2 FYNNEI. The CDR3 DNA is TGTGCCAGCAGTTATCAGGGCCTGGGGGAGCAGTACTTC. Its protein product is CASSYQGLGEQYF.

The chain combines TRBV19 with TRBJ2-4, with TRBD2 as a possible D gene (6 bases). The CDR3 totals 15 residues. V lost 9 bases to trimming and J lost 0 bases, with 15 bases between them. Germline CDR1 and CDR2: LNHDA and SQIVND (reference sequence). The CDR3 region has the DNA TGTGCCAGGCCGGGGGAACTTGTAGCCAAAAACATTCAGTACTTC. It is translated as CARPGELVAKNIQYF. Drawing the rest from reference TRBV19 and TRBJ2-4, the complete variable domain is DGGITQSPKYLFRKEGQNVTLSCEQNLNHDAMYWYRQDPGQGLRLIYYSQIVNDFQKGDIAEGYSVSREKKESFPLTVTSAQKNPTAFYLCARPGELVAKNIQYFGAGTRLSVL.

V and J are TRBV11-2 and TRBJ2-3; 8 positions match TRBD1. V was pared by 5 bases and J by 1 base, with 8 bases of the junction left unmatched. The CDR3 sequence is 16 residues long. Germline CDR1 is SGHAT and CDR2 is FQNNGV. Here the CDR3 DNA reads TGTGCCAGCAGCCCAACTGGACAGGGAGGCACAGATACGCAGTATTTT. Translation: CASSPTGQGGTDTQYF.

The rearrangement joins TRBV28 to TRBJ1-1; TRBD1 might be the D (6 bases). V shed 3 bases and J shed 1 base, with 18 bases lying between them. Germline values: CDR1 MDHEN, CDR2 SYDVKM. The CDR3 has 17 amino acids. The CDR3 loop is CASSFRRTAPQNTEAFF. CDR3 in DNA: TGTGCCAGCAGTTTCCGACGGACAGCACCGCAGAACACTGAAGCTTTCTTT.

J is TRBJ2-1 and V is TRBV2; 8 bases map to TRBD1. V was clipped by 11 bases and J by 8 bases; unmatched bases: 5. The germline V gene encodes CDR1 SNHLY and CDR2 FYNNEI. CDR3 length: 11 amino acids. The CDR3 bases are TGTGCCGGGACAGGTTTCGATGAGCAGTTCTTC. As protein: CAGTGFDEQFF.

Turning to this clone: Other DNA sequences in this specimen translate into the identical CDR3. The chain links TRBV30 to TRBJ1-5; D might be TRBD1 (6 bases). This CDR3 has 13 amino acids. Looked up from germline, CDR1 is GTSNPN and CDR2 is SVGIG (reference sequence). The V and J ends lost 6 bases and 1 base respectively, with 10 bases between them. Here the CDR3 reads CACTGSSNQPQHF. The DNA for the CDR3 is TGTGCCTGCACAGGGTCAAGCAATCAGCCCCAGCATTTT.

The chain combines TRBV7-8 with TRBJ2-3; D not resolved. Germline V CDR1 and CDR2: SGHVS, FQNEAQ. The CDR3 is 14 residues long. Trimming cost V 3 bases and J 4 bases, with 11 bases left between them. CDR3 loop: CASSLRESADTQYF. DNA for the CDR3: TGTGCCAGCAGCTTGCGAGAATCGGCAGATACGCAGTATTTT.

The chain is built from TRBV9 and TRBJ2-7; D possibly corresponds to TRBD2 (6 bases). The CDR3 loop spans 16 amino acids. Germline V gene lookup returns CDR1 SGDLS and CDR2 YYNGEE. V lost 0 bases and J 5 bases, leaving 18 bases between the germline ends. For the CDR3, the DNA is TGTGCCAGCAGCGTAGATATCGGAGGGTTGGTCGACGAGCAGTACTTC. Its protein is CASSVDIGGLVDEQYF. The full variable domain, with the rest looked up from reference TRBV9 and TRBJ2-7, is DSGVTQTPKHLITATGQRVTLRCSPRSGDLSVYWYQQSLDQGLQFLIQYYNGEERAKGNILERFSAQQFPDLHSELNLSSLELGDSALYFCASSVDIGGLVDEQYFGPGTRLTVT.

This chain joins TRBV2 and TRBJ2-7; D possibly corresponds to TRBD2 (6 bases). Trimming cost V 1 base and J 5 bases, with 9 bases left between them. This CDR3 spans 13 amino acids. CDR1 is SNHLY, CDR2 FYNNEI, per germline. CDR3 amino acids: CASSEGDFHEQYF. CDR3 DNA: TGTGCCAGCAGTGAAGGGGACTTCCACGAGCAGTACTTC.

The sample holds one count of this clone. V and J are TRBV5-1 and TRBJ2-7; TRBD1 matches 10 bases. CDR3 length: 14 amino acids. Germline CDR1 reads SGHRS; CDR2 reads YFSETQ. V dropped 4 bases and J dropped 5; count of bases not matched to a gene: 6. The CDR3 region is CASSTGQGRNEQYF. As DNA, the CDR3 is TGCGCCAGCAGCACGGGACAGGGGAGGAACGAGCAGTACTTC.

The rearrangement uses TRBV29-1 and TRBJ1-2; D gene unclear. V gave up 3 bases and J gave up 8 bases, with 13 bases separating them. Per the germline V gene, CDR1 is SQVTM and CDR2 is ANQGSEA. The length of the CDR3 is 12 residues. The DNA of the CDR3 is TGCAGCGTTGAGAAAAGCCTAGGAGGCTACACCTTC. Translation gives CSVEKSLGGYTF.

This chain connects TRBV21-1 to TRBJ2-1; TRBD1, as called in the table, went unchecked against the DNA. TRBV21-1 is labeled a pseudogene. The CDR3 is 18 amino acids. This chain's CDR3 is CASSYGGQGVTFYNEQFF. As DNA, the CDR3 is TGTGCCAGCAGCTACGGTGGACAGGGGGTCACCTTCTACAATGAGCAGTTCTTC.

The chain couples TRBV7-2 to TRBJ1-3, with TRBD1 as a possible D gene (6 bases). In germline, CDR1 is SGHTA, CDR2 FQGNSA. The CDR3 is 17 amino acids. V was cut by 4 bases and J by 2 bases, with 18 bases left in between. CDR3 loop: CASSSGQHPGTGNTIYF. CDR3 DNA sequence: TGTGCCAGCAGCTCTGGACAGCATCCGGGGACTGGAAACACCATATATTTT.

This chain connects TRBV5-6 to TRBJ1-4; possible D gene TRBD1, 6 bases. The CDR3 contains 15 residues. Germline assignment: CDR1 SGHDT and CDR2 YYEEEE. The V and J ends lost 3 bases and 7 bases respectively, with 16 bases between them. Here the CDR3 DNA reads TGTGCCAGCAGCTCCACAGGGATAGAAAGTGAAAAACTGTTTTTT. Amino acids: CASSSTGIESEKLFF.

The chain uses TRBV5-1 and TRBJ2-7; 9 nucleotides line up with TRBD1. This CDR3 is 14 amino acids long. The V segment lost 4 bases and the J segment 8 bases; nucleotides outside the gene matches: 10. Germline CDR1 is SGHRS and CDR2 is YFSETQ. The CDR3 coding sequence is TGCGCCAGCAGCCGGACAGGGGAGGGTCATCAGCAGTACTTC. Amino acid sequence: CASSRTGEGHQQYF.

The genes are TRBV13 and TRBJ1-1; D uncertain. Germline V gene data show CDR1 as PRHDT and CDR2 as FYEKMQ (reference sequence). The CDR3 extends over 12 amino acids. Here the CDR3 reads CANGRAGTEAFF. The CDR3 coding sequence is TGTGCGAACGGGAGAGCGGGAACTGAAGCTTTCTTT.

The chain recombines TRBV5-1 with TRBJ2-5; possibly TRBD2 for D (6 bases). CDR1 and CDR2 from the germline V gene are SGHRS and YFSETQ. There are 11 residues in the CDR3. Trimming pared 1 base from V and 9 bases from J, leaving 7 bases between. The CDR3 bases are TGCGCCAGCAGCTTGTGGGAGGCCCAGTACTTC. Protein product: CASSLWEAQYF.

The rearrangement links TRBV5-1 to TRBJ1-2; D is ambiguous. The germline gives CDR1 SGHRS, CDR2 YFSETQ. Deletions cut 1 base from V and 0 bases from J, with 4 bases between. The CDR3 has 13 amino acids. CDR3 protein: CASSLTTNYGYTF. In DNA form, the CDR3 reads TGCGCCAGCAGCTTGACAACTAACTATGGCTACACCTTC.

This clone was detected only a few times. The chain uses TRBV28 and TRBJ2-7, with D possibly matching TRBD2 (7 bases). V was shortened by 2 bases and J by 4 bases, with 12 bases between the two germline ends. Germline V gives CDR1 MDHEN, CDR2 SYDVKM. CDR3 size: 14 residues. CDR3 sequence reads: CASSLPGGRYEQYF. In nucleotides, the CDR3 is TGTGCCAGCAGTTTACCGGGGGGCAGGTACGAGCAGTACTTC.

The gene calls are TRBV18 and TRBJ2-5; 9 bases align to TRBD2. Germline V CDR1 and CDR2: KGHSH, LQKENI. The CDR3 has 19 residues. V trimming: 3 bases; J trimming: 4 bases; junction bases outside the gene matches: 18. The CDR3 protein is CASSPRISGREGLGETQYF. The CDR3 bases are TGTGCCAGCTCACCGAGGATAAGTGGGCGGGAGGGCCTCGGAGAGACCCAGTACTTC.

V is TRBV6-6 and J is TRBJ1-4; no firm D call. The CDR3 has 15 amino acids. From germline, CDR1 is MNHNY and CDR2 SVGAGI (reference sequence). The ends were cut back, 3 bases at V and 5 bases at J, with 13 bases in the middle. Here the CDR3 reads CASSYYPGINEKLFF. CDR3 DNA sequence: TGTGCCAGCAGTTATTACCCGGGGATAAATGAAAAACTGTTTTTT.

This clone was detected only once. This chain connects TRBV27 to TRBJ1-2; no definite D call. The CDR3 consists of 13 residues. V lost 3 bases, J lost 4 bases, and 9 bases lay in between. Germline V gene data show CDR1 as MNHEY and CDR2 as SMNVEV (reference sequence). CDR3 nucleotides: TGTGCCAGCAGTTTCGGGAGGTCCTATGGCTACACCTTC. It codes for CASSFGRSYGYTF.